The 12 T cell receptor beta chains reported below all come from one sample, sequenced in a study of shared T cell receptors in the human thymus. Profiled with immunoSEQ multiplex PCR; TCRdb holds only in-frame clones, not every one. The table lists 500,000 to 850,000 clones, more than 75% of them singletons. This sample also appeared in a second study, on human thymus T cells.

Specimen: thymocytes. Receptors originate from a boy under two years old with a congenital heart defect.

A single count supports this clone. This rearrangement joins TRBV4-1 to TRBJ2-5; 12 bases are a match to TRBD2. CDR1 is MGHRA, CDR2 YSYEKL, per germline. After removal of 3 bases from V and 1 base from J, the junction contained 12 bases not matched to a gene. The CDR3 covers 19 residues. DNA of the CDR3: TGCGCCAGCAGCCACCCCGAAGCCTCTAGCGGGGGGGCCCAAGAGACCCAGTACTTC. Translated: CASSHPEASSGGAQETQYF.

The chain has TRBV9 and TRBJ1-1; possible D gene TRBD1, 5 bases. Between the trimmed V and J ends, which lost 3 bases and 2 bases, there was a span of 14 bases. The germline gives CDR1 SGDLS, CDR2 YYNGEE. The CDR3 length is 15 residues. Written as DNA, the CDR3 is TGTGCCAGCAGCGGAGAAGACAGCCTAAACACTGAAGCTTTCTTT. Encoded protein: CASSGEDSLNTEAFF.

The CDR3 here is CASSLGAFEHTF. DNA for the CDR3: TGTGCCAGCAGCTTAGGAGCCTTTGAACACACCTTC. V is TRBV13 and J is TRBJ1-2; D unclear. The CDR3 is 12 residues long. The V gene's germline CDR1 is PRHDT and CDR2 FYEKMQ (reference sequence). Deletions cut 0 bases from V and 12 bases from J, with 11 bases between.

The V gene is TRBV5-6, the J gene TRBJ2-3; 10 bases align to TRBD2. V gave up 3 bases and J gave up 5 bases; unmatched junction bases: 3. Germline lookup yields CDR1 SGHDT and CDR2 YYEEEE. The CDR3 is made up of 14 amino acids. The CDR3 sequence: CASSSSGSKDTQYF. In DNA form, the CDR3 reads TGTGCCAGCAGCTCTAGCGGGAGTAAAGATACGCAGTATTTT.

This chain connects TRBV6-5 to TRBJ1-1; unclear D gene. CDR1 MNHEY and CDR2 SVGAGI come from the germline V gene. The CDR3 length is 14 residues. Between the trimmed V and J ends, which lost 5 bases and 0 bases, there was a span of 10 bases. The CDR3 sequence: CASSPQNMNTEAFF. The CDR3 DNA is TGTGCCAGCAGTCCACAGAATATGAACACTGAAGCTTTCTTT.

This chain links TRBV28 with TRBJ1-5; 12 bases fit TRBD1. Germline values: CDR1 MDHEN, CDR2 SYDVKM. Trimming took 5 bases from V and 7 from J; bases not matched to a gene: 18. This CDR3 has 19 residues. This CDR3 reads CASSRTRASGTGGRQPQHF. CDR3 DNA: TGTGCCAGCAGTCGTACCAGGGCTTCCGGGACAGGGGGCCGGCAGCCCCAGCATTTT.

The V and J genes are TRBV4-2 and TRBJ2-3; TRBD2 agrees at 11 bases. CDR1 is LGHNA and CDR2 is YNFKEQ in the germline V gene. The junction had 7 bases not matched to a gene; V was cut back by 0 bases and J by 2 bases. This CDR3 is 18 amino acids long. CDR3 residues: CASSQDRTSGGTTDTQYF. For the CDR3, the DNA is TGTGCCAGCAGCCAAGATCGAACTAGCGGGGGAACCACAGATACGCAGTATTTT.

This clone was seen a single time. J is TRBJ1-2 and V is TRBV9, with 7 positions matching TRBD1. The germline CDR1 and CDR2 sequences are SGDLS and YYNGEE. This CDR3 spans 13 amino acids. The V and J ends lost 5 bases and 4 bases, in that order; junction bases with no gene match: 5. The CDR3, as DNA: TGTGCCAGCAGAGGACAGGAGGGCTATGGCTACACCTTC. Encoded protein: CASRGQEGYGYTF.

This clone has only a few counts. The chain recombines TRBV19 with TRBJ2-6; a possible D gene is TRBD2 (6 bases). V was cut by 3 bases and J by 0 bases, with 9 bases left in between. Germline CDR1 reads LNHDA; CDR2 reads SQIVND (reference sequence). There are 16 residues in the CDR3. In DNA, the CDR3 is TGTGCCAGTAGTATCTGGAGGGGCTCTGGGGCCAACGTCCTGACTTTC. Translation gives CASSIWRGSGANVLTF. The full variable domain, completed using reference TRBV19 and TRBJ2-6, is DGGITQSPKYLFRKEGQNVTLSCEQNLNHDAMYWYRQDPGQGLRLIYYSQIVNDFQKGDIAEGYSVSREKKESFPLTVTSAQKNPTAFYLCASSIWRGSGANVLTFGAGSRLTVL.

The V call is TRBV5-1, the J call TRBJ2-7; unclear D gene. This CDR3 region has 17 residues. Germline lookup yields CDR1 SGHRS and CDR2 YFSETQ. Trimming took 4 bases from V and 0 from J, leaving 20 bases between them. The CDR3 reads CASSRLHGWAPSYEQYF. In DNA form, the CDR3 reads TGCGCCAGCAGCCGTTTACACGGATGGGCTCCCTCCTACGAGCAGTACTTC.

The CDR3 spells CASSRAWRQGGSPLHF. The CDR3 bases are TGCGCCAGCAGCCGCGCCTGGAGGCAGGGAGGTTCACCCCTCCACTTT. The chain uses TRBV4-3 and TRBJ1-6; D might be TRBD1 (5 bases). Trimming pared 4 bases from V and 9 bases from J, leaving 19 bases between. This CDR3 has 16 amino acids. Germline CDR1 and CDR2: LGHNA and YSLEER.

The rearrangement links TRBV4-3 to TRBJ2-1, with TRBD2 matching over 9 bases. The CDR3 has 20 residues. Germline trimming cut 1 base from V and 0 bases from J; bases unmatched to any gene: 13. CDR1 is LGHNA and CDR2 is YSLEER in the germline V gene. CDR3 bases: TGCGCCAGCAGCCAAGTATCTTGGATAGCGGGGGTTTTCTCCTACAATGAGCAGTTCTTC. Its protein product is CASSQVSWIAGVFSYNEQFF.